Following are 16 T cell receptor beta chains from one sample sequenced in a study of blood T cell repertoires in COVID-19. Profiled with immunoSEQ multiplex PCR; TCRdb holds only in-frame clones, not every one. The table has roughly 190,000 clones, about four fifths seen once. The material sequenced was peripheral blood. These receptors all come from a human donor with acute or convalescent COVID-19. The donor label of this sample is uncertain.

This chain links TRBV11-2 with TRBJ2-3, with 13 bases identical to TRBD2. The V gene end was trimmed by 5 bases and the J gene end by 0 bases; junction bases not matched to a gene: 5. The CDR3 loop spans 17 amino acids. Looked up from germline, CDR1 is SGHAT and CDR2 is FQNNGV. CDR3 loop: CASSPGLAGVSTDTQYF. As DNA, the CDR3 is TGTGCCAGCAGCCCTGGACTAGCGGGGGTGAGCACAGATACGCAGTATTTT. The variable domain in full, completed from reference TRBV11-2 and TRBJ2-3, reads EAGVAQSPRYKIIEKRQSVAFWCNPISGHATLYWYQQILGQGPKLLIQFQNNGVVDDSQLPKDRFSAERLKGVDSTLKIQPAKLEDSAVYLCASSPGLAGVSTDTQYFGPGTRLTVL.

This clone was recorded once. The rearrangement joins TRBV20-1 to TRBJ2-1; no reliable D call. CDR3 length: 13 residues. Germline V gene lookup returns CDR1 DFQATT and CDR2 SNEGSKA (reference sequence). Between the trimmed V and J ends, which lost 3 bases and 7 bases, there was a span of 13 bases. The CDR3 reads CSASVMGRNEQFF. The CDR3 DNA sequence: TGCAGTGCTAGTGTCATGGGCCGGAATGAGCAGTTCTTC.

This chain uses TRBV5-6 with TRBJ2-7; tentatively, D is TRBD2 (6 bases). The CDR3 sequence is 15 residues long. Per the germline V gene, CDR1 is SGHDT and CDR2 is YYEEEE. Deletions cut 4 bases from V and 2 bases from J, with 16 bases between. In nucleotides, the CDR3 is TGTGCCAGCAGCCCTAGTGGGCGGGGAACCTACGAGCAGTACTTC. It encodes CASSPSGRGTYEQYF. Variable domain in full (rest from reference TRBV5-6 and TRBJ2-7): DAGVTQSPTHLIKTRGQQVTLRCSPKSGHDTVSWYQQALGQGPQFIFQYYEEEERQRGNFPDRFSGHQFPNYSSELNVNALLLGDSALYLCASSPSGRGTYEQYFGPGTRLTVT.

This CDR3 reads CASSTTGAVAYEQYF. Written as DNA, the CDR3 is TGTGCCAGCAGCACTACAGGGGCAGTCGCCTACGAGCAGTACTTC. The gene calls are TRBV6-5 and TRBJ2-7; 7 bases match TRBD1. The CDR3 sequence is 15 residues long. Per the germline V gene, CDR1 is MNHEY and CDR2 is SVGAGI. Germline trimming cut 6 bases from V and 2 bases from J; bases unmatched to any gene: 10.

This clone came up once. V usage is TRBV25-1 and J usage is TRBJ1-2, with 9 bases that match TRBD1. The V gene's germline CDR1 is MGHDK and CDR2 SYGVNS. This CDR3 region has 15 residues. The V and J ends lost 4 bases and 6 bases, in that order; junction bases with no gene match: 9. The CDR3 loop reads CASSAPGQGTDGYTF. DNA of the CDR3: TGTGCCAGCAGTGCCCCGGGACAGGGAACGGATGGCTACACCTTC.

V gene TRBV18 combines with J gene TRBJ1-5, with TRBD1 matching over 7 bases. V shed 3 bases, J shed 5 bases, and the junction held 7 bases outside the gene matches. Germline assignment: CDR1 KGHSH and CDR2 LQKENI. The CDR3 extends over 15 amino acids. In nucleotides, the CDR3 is TGTGCCAGCTCACCGTCCGGGACAGTCGATCAGCCCCAGCATTTT. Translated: CASSPSGTVDQPQHF.

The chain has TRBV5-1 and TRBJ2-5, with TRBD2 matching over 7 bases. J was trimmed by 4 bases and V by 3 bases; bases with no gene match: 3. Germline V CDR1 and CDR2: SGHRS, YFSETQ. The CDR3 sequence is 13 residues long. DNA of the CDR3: TGCGCCAGCAGCTCTCCTAGCGGAGAGACCCAGTACTTC. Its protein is CASSSPSGETQYF.

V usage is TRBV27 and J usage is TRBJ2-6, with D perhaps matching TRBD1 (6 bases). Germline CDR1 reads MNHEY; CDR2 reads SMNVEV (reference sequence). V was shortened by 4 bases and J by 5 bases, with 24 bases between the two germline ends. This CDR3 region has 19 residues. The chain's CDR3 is CASSSSPPGQVLRANVLTF. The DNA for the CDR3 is TGTGCCAGCAGTTCATCACCCCCGGGACAAGTTCTGAGGGCCAACGTCCTGACTTTC.

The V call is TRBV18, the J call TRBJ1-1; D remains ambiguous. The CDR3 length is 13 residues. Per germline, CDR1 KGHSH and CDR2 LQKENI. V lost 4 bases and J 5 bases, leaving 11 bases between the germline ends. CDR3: CASSRAGSTEAFF. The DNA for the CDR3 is TGTGCCAGCTCACGGGCAGGAAGTACTGAAGCTTTCTTT.

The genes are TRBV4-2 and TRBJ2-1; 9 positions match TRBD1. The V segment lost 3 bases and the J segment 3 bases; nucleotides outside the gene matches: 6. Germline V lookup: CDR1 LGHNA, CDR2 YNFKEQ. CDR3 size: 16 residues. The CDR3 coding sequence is TGTGCCAGCAGCCAGGCCGGGACAGGGAACTACAATGAGCAGTTCTTC. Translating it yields CASSQAGTGNYNEQFF.

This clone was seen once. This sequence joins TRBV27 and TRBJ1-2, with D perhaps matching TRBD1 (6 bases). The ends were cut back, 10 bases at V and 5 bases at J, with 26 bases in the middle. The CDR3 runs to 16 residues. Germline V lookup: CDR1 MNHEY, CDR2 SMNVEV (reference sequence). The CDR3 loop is CATLSLLGGGRYGYTF. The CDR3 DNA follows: TGTGCCACCCTTTCCCTACTGGGAGGGGGGAGGTATGGCTACACCTTC.

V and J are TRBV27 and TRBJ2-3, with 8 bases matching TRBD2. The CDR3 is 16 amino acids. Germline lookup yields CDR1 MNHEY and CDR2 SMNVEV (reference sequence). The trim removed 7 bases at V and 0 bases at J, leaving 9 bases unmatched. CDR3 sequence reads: CASKRGGGFSTDTQYF. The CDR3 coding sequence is TGTGCCAGCAAAAGGGGCGGGGGGTTTAGCACAGATACGCAGTATTTT.

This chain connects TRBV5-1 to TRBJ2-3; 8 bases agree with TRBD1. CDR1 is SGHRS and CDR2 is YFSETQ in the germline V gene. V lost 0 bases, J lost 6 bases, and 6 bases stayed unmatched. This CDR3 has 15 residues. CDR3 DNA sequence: TGCGCCAGCAGCTTGGAATCGGGGACAGGTGATACGCAGTATTTT. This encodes CASSLESGTGDTQYF.

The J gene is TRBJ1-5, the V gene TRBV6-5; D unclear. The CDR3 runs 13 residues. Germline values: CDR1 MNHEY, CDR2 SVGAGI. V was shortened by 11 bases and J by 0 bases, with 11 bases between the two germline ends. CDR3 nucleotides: TGTGCCCGGCAGGCCCCTAGCAATCAGCCCCAGCATTTT. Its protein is CARQAPSNQPQHF.

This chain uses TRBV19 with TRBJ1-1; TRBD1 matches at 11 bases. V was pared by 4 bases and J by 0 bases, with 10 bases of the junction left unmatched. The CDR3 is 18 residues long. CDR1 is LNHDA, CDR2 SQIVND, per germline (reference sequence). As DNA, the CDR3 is TGTGCCAGTAGTAGACCTGGACAGGGGGCCTTTTTGAACACTGAAGCTTTCTTT. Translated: CASSRPGQGAFLNTEAFF.

The CDR3 coding sequence is TGTGCCAGCAGTTCCGGACAGGCGACGGGCAAAAACATTCAGTACTTC. This sequence encodes CASSSGQATGKNIQYF. The gene calls are TRBV27 and TRBJ2-4, with 7 nucleotides matching TRBD1. Germline values: CDR1 MNHEY, CDR2 SMNVEV (reference sequence). Unmatched junction bases numbered 9, after V lost 4 bases and J lost 3 bases. This CDR3 has 16 amino acids.